The source of this T cell receptor (beta chain) is a study of shared clonotypes between healthy human individuals. In the authors' methods: Quality scores were absent from the junction-only immunoSEQ sequences, so filtering differed. Produced via immunoSEQ multiplex PCR; TCRdb's table is partial and in-frame only. V, J and clone size are taken as reported in that table, and D and trimming were inferred from the DNA itself. The data contain roughly 2.5 million clones, just over 90% of them seen just once; the ten biggest clones take up around 0.14%. Note on this clone: What it recognizes is unknown.

Study-wide findings and caveats: Naive subsets usually exceeded memory subsets in estimated richness. A handful of donors shared 5% to 5.5% of their naive CD4 clonotypes.

In germline, CDR1 is WSHSY, CDR2 SAAADI. V was pared by 6 bases and J by 4 bases, with 15 bases between. This CDR3 contains 14 residues. The sequence derives from a man aged 18 to 29 in good health. Sequencing was performed on naive CD4+ T cells sorted from blood. Sample subset: CD45RA+ positively selected. The chain is built from TRBV10-2 and TRBJ1-2, with D unclear. The CDR3 bases are TGCGCCAGCAGGGGAGAAGATTTCGGCTATGGCTACACCTTC. Its protein is CASRGEDFGYGYTF.